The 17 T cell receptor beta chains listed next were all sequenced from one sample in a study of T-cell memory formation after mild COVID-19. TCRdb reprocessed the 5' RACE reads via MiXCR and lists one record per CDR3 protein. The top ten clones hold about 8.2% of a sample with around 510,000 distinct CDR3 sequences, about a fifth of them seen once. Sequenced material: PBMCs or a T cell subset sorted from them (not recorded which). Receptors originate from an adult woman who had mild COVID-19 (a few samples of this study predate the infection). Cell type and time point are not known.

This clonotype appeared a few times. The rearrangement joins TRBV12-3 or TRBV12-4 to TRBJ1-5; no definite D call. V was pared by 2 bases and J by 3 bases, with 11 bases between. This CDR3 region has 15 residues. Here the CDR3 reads CASSLRQNLNQPQHF. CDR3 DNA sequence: TGTGCCAGCAGTTTACGGCAGAACCTCAATCAGCCCCAGCATTTT.

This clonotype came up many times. Here the CDR3 DNA reads TGTGCCATCAAACCCGGGCTAGCGGGAGGTTACAATGAGCAGTTCTTC. Amino acids: CAIKPGLAGGYNEQFF. The chain joins TRBV10-3 to TRBJ2-1; TRBD2 agrees at 11 bases. V was pared by 7 bases and J by 4 bases, with 9 bases of the junction left unmatched. The CDR3 is 16 amino acids. CDR1 and CDR2 (germline): ENHRY, SYGVKD.

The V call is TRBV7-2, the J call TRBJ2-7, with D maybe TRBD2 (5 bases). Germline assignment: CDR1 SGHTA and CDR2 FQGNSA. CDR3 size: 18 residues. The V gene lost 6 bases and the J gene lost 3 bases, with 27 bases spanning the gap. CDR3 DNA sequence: TGTGCCAGCAGGCAACCTTTCGGGGTTTGCCTCAAGATCTACGAGCAGTACTTC. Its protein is CASRQPFGVCLKIYEQYF.

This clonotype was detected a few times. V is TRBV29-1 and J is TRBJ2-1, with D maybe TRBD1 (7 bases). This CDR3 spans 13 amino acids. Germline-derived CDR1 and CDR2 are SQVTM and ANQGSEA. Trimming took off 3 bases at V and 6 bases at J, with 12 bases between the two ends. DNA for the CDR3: TGCAGCGTTGAGGACAGGAGGGCCAATGAGCAGTTCTTC. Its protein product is CSVEDRRANEQFF.

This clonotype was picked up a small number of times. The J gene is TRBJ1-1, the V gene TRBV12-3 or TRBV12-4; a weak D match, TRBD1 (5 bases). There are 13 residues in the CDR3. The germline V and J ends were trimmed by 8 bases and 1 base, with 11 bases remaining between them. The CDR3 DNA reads TGTGCCAGCTCCCATACAGGGAACACTGAAGCTTTCTTT. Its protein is CASSHTGNTEAFF.

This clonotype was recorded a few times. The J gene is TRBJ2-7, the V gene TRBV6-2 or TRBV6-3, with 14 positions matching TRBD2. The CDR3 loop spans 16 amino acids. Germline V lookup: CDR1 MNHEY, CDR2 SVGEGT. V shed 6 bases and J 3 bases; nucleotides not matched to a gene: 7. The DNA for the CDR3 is TGTGCCAGCAGCCGAAGGACTAGCGGGAGGATCTACGAGCAGTACTTC. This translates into CASSRRTSGRIYEQYF.

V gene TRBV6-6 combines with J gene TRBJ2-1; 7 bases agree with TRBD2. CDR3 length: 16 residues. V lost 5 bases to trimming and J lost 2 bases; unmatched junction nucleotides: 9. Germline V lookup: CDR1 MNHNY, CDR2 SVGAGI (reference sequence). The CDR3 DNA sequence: TGTGCCAGCAGTGTCGGCGTGAGCGGGGCCTACAATGAGCAGTTCTTC. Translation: CASSVGVSGAYNEQFF.

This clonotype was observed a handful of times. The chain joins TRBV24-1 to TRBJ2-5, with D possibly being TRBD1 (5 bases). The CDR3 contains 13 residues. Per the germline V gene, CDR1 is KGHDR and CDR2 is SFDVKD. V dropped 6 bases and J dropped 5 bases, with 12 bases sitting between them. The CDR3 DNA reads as TGTGCCACCAGTAGGGGCTCACAGGAGACCCAGTACTTC. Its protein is CATSRGSQETQYF.

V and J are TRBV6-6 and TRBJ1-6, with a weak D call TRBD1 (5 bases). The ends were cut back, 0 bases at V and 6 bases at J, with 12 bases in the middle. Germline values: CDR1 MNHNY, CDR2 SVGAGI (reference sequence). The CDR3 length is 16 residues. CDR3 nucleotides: TGTGCCAGCAGTTACTCCCACGGGGGGGGTAATTCACCCCTCCACTTT. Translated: CASSYSHGGGNSPLHF.

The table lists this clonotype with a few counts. The chain's CDR3 is CATMGGGGPYNEQFF. In nucleotides, the CDR3 is TGTGCCACCATGGGCGGGGGAGGGCCCTACAATGAGCAGTTCTTC. The chain combines TRBV15 with TRBJ2-1, with 7 bases matching TRBD2. CDR1 and CDR2 (germline): LNHNV, YYDKDF (reference sequence). This CDR3 region has 15 residues. V lost 7 bases and J lost 2; bases outside the gene matches: 8.

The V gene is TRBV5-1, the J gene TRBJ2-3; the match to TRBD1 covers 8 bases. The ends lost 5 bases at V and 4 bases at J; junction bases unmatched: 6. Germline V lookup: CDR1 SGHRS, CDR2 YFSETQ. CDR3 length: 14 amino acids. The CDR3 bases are TGCGCCAGCAGAACAGGACAGGGCTCAGATACGCAGTATTTT. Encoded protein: CASRTGQGSDTQYF.

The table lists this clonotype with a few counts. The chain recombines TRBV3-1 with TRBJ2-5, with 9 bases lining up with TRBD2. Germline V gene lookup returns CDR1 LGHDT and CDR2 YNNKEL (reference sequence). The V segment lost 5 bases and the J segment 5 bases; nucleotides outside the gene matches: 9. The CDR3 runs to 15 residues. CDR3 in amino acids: CASSGTSSPRETQYF. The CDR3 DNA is TGTGCCAGCAGCGGGACTAGCTCTCCTCGGGAGACCCAGTACTTC.

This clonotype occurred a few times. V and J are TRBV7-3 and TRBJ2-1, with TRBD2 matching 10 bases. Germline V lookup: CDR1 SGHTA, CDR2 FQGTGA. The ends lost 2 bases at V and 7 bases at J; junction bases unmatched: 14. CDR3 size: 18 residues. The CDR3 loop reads CASSLGGGLAGAGNEQFF. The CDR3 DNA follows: TGTGCCAGCAGCTTAGGTGGTGGGCTAGCGGGGGCTGGGAATGAGCAGTTCTTC. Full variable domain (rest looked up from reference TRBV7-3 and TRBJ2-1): GAGVSQTPSNKVTEKGKYVELRCDPISGHTALYWYRQSLGQGPEFLIYFQGTGAADDSGLPNDRFFAVRPEGSVSTLKIQRTERGDSAVYLCASSLGGGLAGAGNEQFFGPGTRLTVL.

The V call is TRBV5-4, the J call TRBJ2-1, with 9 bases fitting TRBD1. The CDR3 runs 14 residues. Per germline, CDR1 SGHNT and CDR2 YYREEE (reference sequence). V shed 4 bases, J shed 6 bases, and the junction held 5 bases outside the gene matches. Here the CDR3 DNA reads TGTGCCAGCAGCGGGCCGGGACAGGGCAATGAGCAGTTCTTC. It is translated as CASSGPGQGNEQFF.

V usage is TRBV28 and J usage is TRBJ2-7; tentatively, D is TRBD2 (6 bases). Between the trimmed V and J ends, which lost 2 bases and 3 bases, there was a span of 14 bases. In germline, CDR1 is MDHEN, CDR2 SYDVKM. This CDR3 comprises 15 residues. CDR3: CASSLAGNGGYEQYF. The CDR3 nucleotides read TGTGCCAGCAGTTTAGCGGGGAACGGGGGCTACGAGCAGTACTTC.

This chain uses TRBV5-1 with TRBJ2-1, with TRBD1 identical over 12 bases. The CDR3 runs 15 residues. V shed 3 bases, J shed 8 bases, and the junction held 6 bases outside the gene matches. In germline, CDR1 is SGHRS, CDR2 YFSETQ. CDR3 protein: CASSSGQGARDEQFF. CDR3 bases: TGCGCCAGCAGCTCGGGACAGGGGGCCAGGGATGAGCAGTTCTTC.

In DNA, the CDR3 is TGTGCCAGCAGTTTAGGACAGGGGGCAGTCTACGAGCAGTACTTC. It yields the protein CASSLGQGAVYEQYF. This chain links TRBV12-3 or TRBV12-4 with TRBJ2-7; TRBD1 matches 10 bases. CDR3 length: 15 amino acids. Trimming removed 1 base from V and 3 bases from J; junction bases left unmatched: 3.